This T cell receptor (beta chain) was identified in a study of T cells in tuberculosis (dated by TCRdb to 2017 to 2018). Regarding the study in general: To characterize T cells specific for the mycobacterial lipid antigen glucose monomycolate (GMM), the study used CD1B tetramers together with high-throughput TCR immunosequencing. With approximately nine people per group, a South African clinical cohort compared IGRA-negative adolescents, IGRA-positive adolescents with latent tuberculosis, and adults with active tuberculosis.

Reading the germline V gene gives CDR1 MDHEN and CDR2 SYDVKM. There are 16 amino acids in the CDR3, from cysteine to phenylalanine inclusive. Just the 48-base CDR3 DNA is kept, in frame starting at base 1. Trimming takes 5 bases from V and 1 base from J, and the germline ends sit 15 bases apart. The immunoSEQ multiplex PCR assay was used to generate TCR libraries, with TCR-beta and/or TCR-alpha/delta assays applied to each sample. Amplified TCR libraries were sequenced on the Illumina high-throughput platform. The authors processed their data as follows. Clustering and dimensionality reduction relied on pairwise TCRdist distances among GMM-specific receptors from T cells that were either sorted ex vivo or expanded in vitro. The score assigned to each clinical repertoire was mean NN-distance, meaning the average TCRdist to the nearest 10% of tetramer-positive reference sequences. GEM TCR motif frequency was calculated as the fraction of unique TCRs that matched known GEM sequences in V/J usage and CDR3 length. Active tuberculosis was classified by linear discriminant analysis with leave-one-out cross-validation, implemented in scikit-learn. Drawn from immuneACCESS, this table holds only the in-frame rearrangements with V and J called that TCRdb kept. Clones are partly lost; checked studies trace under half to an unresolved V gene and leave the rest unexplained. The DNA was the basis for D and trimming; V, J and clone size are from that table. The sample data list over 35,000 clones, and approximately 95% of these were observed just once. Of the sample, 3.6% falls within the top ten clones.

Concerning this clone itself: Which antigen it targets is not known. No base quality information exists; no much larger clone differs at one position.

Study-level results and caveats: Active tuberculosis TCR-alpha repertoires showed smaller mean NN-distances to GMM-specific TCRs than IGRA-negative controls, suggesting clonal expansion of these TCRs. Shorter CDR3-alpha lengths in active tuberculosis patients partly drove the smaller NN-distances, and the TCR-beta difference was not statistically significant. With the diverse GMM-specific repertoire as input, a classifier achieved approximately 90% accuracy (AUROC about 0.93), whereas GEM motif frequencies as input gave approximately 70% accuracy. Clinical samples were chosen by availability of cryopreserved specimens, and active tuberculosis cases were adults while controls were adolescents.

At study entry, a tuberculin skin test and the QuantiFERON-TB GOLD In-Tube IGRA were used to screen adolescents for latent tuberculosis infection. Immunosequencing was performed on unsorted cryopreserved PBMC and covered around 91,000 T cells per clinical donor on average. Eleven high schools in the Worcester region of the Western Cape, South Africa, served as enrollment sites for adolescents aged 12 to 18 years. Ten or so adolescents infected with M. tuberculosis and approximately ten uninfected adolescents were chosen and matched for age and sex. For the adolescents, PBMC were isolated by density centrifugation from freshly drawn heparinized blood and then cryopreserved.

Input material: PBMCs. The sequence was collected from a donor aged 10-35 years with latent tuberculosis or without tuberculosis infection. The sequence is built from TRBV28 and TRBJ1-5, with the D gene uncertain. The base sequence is TGTGCCAGCAGTGATGTCCCGGGTTTCAGCAATCAGCCCCAGCATTTT. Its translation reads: CASSDVPGFSNQPQHF.